This TCR beta chain was documented in a study of early T cells in non-severe SARS-CoV-2 infection. The overall study: The study sequenced bulk RNA from unsorted whole blood, with chains unpaired.

Unique molecular identifiers tagged individual cDNA molecules. One entry per CDR3 protein, called by TCRdb with MiXCR from the 5' RACE reads. The repertoire holds tens of thousands of distinct CDR3 sequences, with about 14% as singletons. Study-wide findings and caveats: Matches to VDJdb favored anti-spike CD8 responses and missed private and CD4 specificities.

This clonotype was detected only a few times. Its antigen is currently unknown. The sequence was obtained from an adult who was a healthcare worker with PCR-confirmed SARS-CoV-2 infection or an uninfected control (not recorded which). The sample in question was whole blood, obtained at baseline.

This chain's CDR3 is CASSQGLTGELFF. CDR3 nucleotides: TGTGCCAGCAGCCAAGGTCTCACCGGGGAGCTGTTTTTT. The V call is TRBV14, the J call TRBJ2-2; D remains ambiguous. The V gene lost 1 base and the J gene lost 4 bases, with 4 bases spanning the gap. The V gene's germline CDR1 is SGHDN and CDR2 FVKESK. The CDR3 runs to 13 residues.